These 20 T cell receptor beta chains were all obtained from the same sample, sequenced in a study of blood T cell repertoires in COVID-19 (TCRdb year 2020). Library preparation employed the immunoSEQ multiplex PCR assay. TCRdb limited this immuneACCESS table to in-frame rearrangements with V and J called. A share of clones is missing; checked studies link under half to unresolved V genes, and the rest is unexplained. A total of about 110,000 clones appear in this sample, 80% to 90% of them only once. Of the sample, around 8% is held by the ten largest clones. Sequencing was performed on peripheral blood. Every receptor here comes from a woman older than 75 with active or convalescent COVID-19.

This chain links TRBV19 with TRBJ2-6; 9 bases line up with TRBD2. V lost 3 bases, J lost 0 bases, and 6 bases stayed unmatched. Germline CDR1 and CDR2: LNHDA and SQIVND (reference sequence). CDR3 length equals 18 residues. CDR3 protein: CASSIRSSGVSGANVLTF. The CDR3 bases are TGTGCCAGTAGTATTAGGTCTAGCGGGGTCTCTGGGGCCAACGTCCTGACTTTC.

The chain has TRBV12-3 or TRBV12-4 and TRBJ2-1; 9 bases agree with TRBD2. V was pared by 6 bases and J by 10 bases, with 7 bases of the junction left unmatched. The CDR3 loop spans 13 amino acids. This CDR3 is CASSPLAGGEQFF. The CDR3 DNA is TGTGCCAGCAGCCCGCTTGCGGGGGGGGAGCAGTTCTTC.

The V and J genes are TRBV19 and TRBJ2-7, with a weak D call TRBD2 (6 bases). The V end was cut by 9 bases, the J end by 0 bases, with 15 bases between. CDR1 and CDR2 (germline): LNHDA, SQIVND (reference sequence). CDR3 length: 14 amino acids. Here the CDR3 DNA reads TGTGCCAGAACGTGGACTACCCGCTCCTACGAGCAGTACTTC. Protein product: CARTWTTRSYEQYF.

The chain joins TRBV11-3 to TRBJ2-1, with TRBD2 matching 10 bases. This CDR3 is 18 amino acids long. V was clipped by 5 bases and J by 8 bases; unmatched bases: 18. Germline V gives CDR1 SGHNT, CDR2 YENEEA. The CDR3 DNA sequence: TGTGCCAGCAGCCAAACCCCCGGCGGGACTAGCGCCGTCCATGAGCAGTTCTTC. This translates into CASSQTPGGTSAVHEQFF.

The CDR3, as DNA: TGTGCCAGTGCCTACAGGAAATCGAACGAAAAACTGTTTTTT. This translates into CASAYRKSNEKLFF. The rearrangement uses TRBV19 and TRBJ1-4; maybe TRBD1 (5 bases). Trimming left V 8 bases short and J 8 bases short, with 18 bases between. This CDR3 is built from 14 residues. CDR1 is LNHDA and CDR2 is SQIVND in the germline V gene (reference sequence).

The chain combines TRBV24-1 with TRBJ1-5, with a possible D match to TRBD1 (5 bases). The V end lost 4 bases, the J end lost 7 bases, and 13 bases lay between the germline ends. Germline V gene data show CDR1 as KGHDR and CDR2 as SFDVKD. The CDR3 spans 14 residues. The CDR3 DNA reads as TGTGCCACCAGTGAGTCGACAGCGATGCAGCCCCAGCATTTT. Translation gives CATSESTAMQPQHF.

The rearrangement joins TRBV27 to TRBJ2-5; D is unclear. V was trimmed by 5 bases and J by 2 bases, leaving 12 bases between them. CDR3 length: 14 amino acids. Germline CDR1 MNHEY, CDR2 SMNVEV (reference sequence). CDR3 region: CASSLQPAQETQYF. The CDR3 coding sequence is TGTGCCAGCAGTCTACAGCCTGCACAAGAGACCCAGTACTTC.

The chain uses TRBV3-1 (or the pseudogene TRBV3-2) and TRBJ2-7, with D unresolved. The germline gives CDR1 LGHDT, CDR2 YNNKEL (reference sequence). Trimming left V 0 bases short and J 2 bases short, with 8 bases between. This CDR3 spans 14 amino acids. DNA of the CDR3: TGTGCCAGCAGCCAAGATCACAGCACCTACGAGCAGTACTTC. This gives the protein CASSQDHSTYEQYF.

The chain links TRBV27 to TRBJ1-6; the match to TRBD1 covers 8 bases. The CDR3 is made up of 16 amino acids. V was clipped by 2 bases and J by 7 bases; unmatched bases: 7. Germline values: CDR1 MNHEY, CDR2 SMNVEV (reference sequence). The chain's CDR3 is CASSLNLGQGNSPLHF. Written as DNA, the CDR3 is TGTGCCAGCAGTTTAAATTTAGGACAGGGAAATTCACCCCTCCACTTT.

CDR3 nucleotide sequence: TGTGCCAGCAGCTTTGGAGGGCGGGAGCAGTACTTC. Its protein product is CASSFGGREQYF. The rearrangement links TRBV7-6 to TRBJ2-7; D may be TRBD2 (6 bases). V lost 3 bases, J lost 7 bases, and 10 bases lay in between. Per the germline V gene, CDR1 is SGHVS and CDR2 is FNYEAQ. This CDR3 comprises 12 residues.

This chain joins TRBV4-2 and TRBJ2-6, with D maybe TRBD2 (5 bases). V was clipped by 0 bases and J by 0 bases, with 6 bases between them. CDR3 length: 16 residues. The germline CDR1 and CDR2 sequences are LGHNA and YNFKEQ. CDR3 sequence (DNA): TGTGCCAGCAGCCAAGATGGGAGCTCTGGGGCCAACGTCCTGACTTTC. This encodes CASSQDGSSGANVLTF.

Regarding this clone: A much larger clonotype is one base distant, so this may be a read error. V gene TRBV28 combines with J gene TRBJ2-2; the D is unclear. The V gene lost 6 bases and the J gene lost 1 base, with 3 bases spanning the gap. CDR1 is MDHEN, CDR2 SYDVKM, per germline. The CDR3 extends over 12 amino acids. The DNA of the CDR3 is TGTGCCAGCAGGCGGAACACCGGGGAGCTGTTTTTT. Translating it yields CASRRNTGELFF. Using reference TRBV28 and TRBJ2-2 for the parts outside the CDR3, the full variable domain is DVKVTQSSRYLVKRTGEKVFLECVQDMDHENMFWYRQDPGLGLRLIYFSYDVKMKEKGDIPEGYSVSREKKERFSLILESASTNQTSMYLCASRRNTGELFFGEGSRLTVL.

The J gene is TRBJ1-4, the V gene TRBV5-1; a possible D gene is TRBD1 (6 bases). Germline values: CDR1 SGHRS, CDR2 YFSETQ. Deletions cut 4 bases from V and 0 bases from J, with 13 bases between. CDR3 length: 16 residues. This CDR3 reads CASSAGQSSTNEKLFF. In DNA form, the CDR3 reads TGCGCCAGCAGCGCAGGACAGTCTTCAACTAATGAAAAACTGTTTTTT.

V usage is TRBV27 and J usage is TRBJ1-1, with D hard to call. The V gene's germline CDR1 is MNHEY and CDR2 SMNVEV (reference sequence). The CDR3 is made up of 14 amino acids. V shed 4 bases and J shed 0 bases, with 9 bases lying between them. The CDR3 DNA reads TGTGCCAGCAGTTGGAACTATATGAACACTGAAGCTTTCTTT. As protein: CASSWNYMNTEAFF.

The V gene is TRBV7-6, the J gene TRBJ1-1, with D possibly TRBD1 on 6 matching bases. V was shortened by 1 base and J by 1 base, with 10 bases between the two germline ends. The CDR3 is 15 residues long. Germline V lookup: CDR1 SGHVS, CDR2 FNYEAQ. The CDR3 region has the DNA TGTGCCAGCAGCTTAGTGGGGGCTGAGAACACTGAAGCTTTCTTT. This gives the protein CASSLVGAENTEAFF.

This clone was recorded only once. The gene calls are TRBV19 and TRBJ1-4; no firm D call. Germline assignment: CDR1 LNHDA and CDR2 SQIVND (reference sequence). The length of the CDR3 is 16 residues. The V and J ends lost 5 bases and 5 bases respectively, with 18 bases between them. The CDR3 sequence is CASSPLSGLSNEKLFF. CDR3 DNA: TGTGCCAGTAGTCCTTTGTCGGGTCTCAGCAATGAAAAACTGTTTTTT.

This clone was recorded once. V gene TRBV6-1 combines with J gene TRBJ2-7; TRBD2 agrees at 10 bases. The V and J ends lost 3 bases and 5 bases, in that order; junction bases with no gene match: 7. This CDR3 has 15 residues. Germline CDR1 and CDR2: MNHNS and SASEGT. CDR3 sequence reads: CASSDPGLATHEQYF. For the CDR3, the DNA is TGTGCCAGCAGTGACCCGGGACTAGCGACTCACGAGCAGTACTTC.

The genes are TRBV20-1 and TRBJ1-6; tentatively, D is TRBD1 (5 bases). Germline CDR1 reads DFQATT; CDR2 reads SNEGSKA (reference sequence). The CDR3 contains 14 residues. The V end was cut by 3 bases, the J end by 13 bases, with 19 bases between. The CDR3 DNA reads TGCAGTGCTAGTCTCACCCCAGAGCGGGGGCCCCTCCACTTT. This encodes CSASLTPERGPLHF.

J is TRBJ2-5 and V is TRBV3-1 (or the pseudogene TRBV3-2); the match to TRBD2 covers 11 bases. J gave up 0 bases and V 1 base, and 16 bases lay outside the gene matches. The CDR3 has 21 amino acids. Germline values: CDR1 LGHDT, CDR2 YNNKEL (reference sequence). The CDR3 bases are TGTGCCAGCAGCCAAGCGCCCCTTGGAAGTAGCGGGAGGGCCAACCAAGAGACCCAGTACTTC. It yields the protein CASSQAPLGSSGRANQETQYF.

The chain is built from TRBV7-2 and TRBJ2-1; unclear D gene. V was clipped by 4 bases and J by 9 bases, with 7 bases between them. The germline CDR1 and CDR2 sequences are SGHTA and FQGNSA. The CDR3 spans 11 residues. The CDR3 protein is CASSSQFEQFF. The CDR3 DNA follows: TGTGCCAGCAGCTCCCAGTTTGAGCAGTTCTTC. The variable domain in full, with the rest retrieved from reference TRBV7-2 and TRBJ2-1, is GAGVSQSPSNKVTEKGKDVELRCDPISGHTALYWYRQSLGQGLEFLIYFQGNSAPDKSGLPSDRFSAERTGGSVSTLTIQRTQQEDSAVYLCASSSQFEQFFGPGTRLTVL.